A single sample gave rise to the 30 T cell receptor beta chains below, sequenced in a study of cytomegalovirus exposure and HLA in healthy donors. Assay: immunoSEQ multiplex PCR; the TCRdb copy retains only in-frame clones and omits some. The repertoire holds roughly 350,000 clones, with 86% as singletons. Sequencing input: PBMCs. The receptors were gathered from a woman between 18 and 30 years old in good health and CMV-seronegative.

This chain joins TRBV9 and TRBJ2-1; 7 nucleotides match TRBD1. The length of the CDR3 is 16 residues. V shed 2 bases and J 6 bases; nucleotides not matched to a gene: 11. CDR1 is SGDLS and CDR2 is YYNGEE in the germline V gene. Here the CDR3 reads CASSVGQTGLGNEQFF. CDR3 DNA sequence: TGTGCCAGCAGCGTCGGACAGACAGGGTTGGGCAATGAGCAGTTCTTC.

This sequence joins TRBV7-2 and TRBJ1-5, with TRBD1 matching 7 bases. The CDR3 is 15 amino acids. Unmatched junction bases numbered 3, after V lost 3 bases and J lost 1 base. CDR1 SGHTA and CDR2 FQGNSA come from the germline V gene. CDR3 nucleotides: TGTGCCAGCAGCTTCGGGGGACAGAGCAATCAGCCCCAGCATTTT. Translated: CASSFGGQSNQPQHF.

V is TRBV25-1 and J is TRBJ2-7; no clear D. Germline assignment: CDR1 MGHDK and CDR2 SYGVNS. The CDR3 has 13 amino acids. The V gene lost 3 bases and the J gene lost 2 bases, with 8 bases spanning the gap. CDR3 loop: CASSEGGAYEQYF. CDR3 DNA: TGTGCCAGCAGTGAGGGTGGAGCCTACGAGCAGTACTTC.

V and J are TRBV27 and TRBJ2-5; tentative D call: TRBD2 (5 bases). Germline V gene sequence: CDR1 MNHEY, CDR2 SMNVEV (reference sequence). The V and J ends lost 0 bases and 1 base respectively, with 6 bases between them. The CDR3 contains 14 residues. This chain's CDR3 is CASSLSRVQETQYF. DNA for the CDR3: TGTGCCAGCAGTTTATCGAGGGTCCAAGAGACCCAGTACTTC.

The CDR3 sequence is CASSEGLSRYEQYF. The CDR3 DNA reads TGTGCCAGCAGTGAAGGGCTGTCTCGATACGAGCAGTACTTC. J is TRBJ2-7 and V is TRBV25-1; D remains ambiguous. Trimming cost V 2 bases and J 4 bases, with 12 bases left between them. The CDR3 runs to 14 residues. The V gene's germline CDR1 is MGHDK and CDR2 SYGVNS.

The chain has TRBV18 and TRBJ2-7; 8 bases line up with TRBD2. From germline, CDR1 is KGHSH and CDR2 LQKENI. J was trimmed by 3 bases and V by 3 bases; bases with no gene match: 7. The CDR3 is made up of 15 amino acids. The CDR3 sequence is CASSPSGISGYEQYF. DNA of the CDR3: TGTGCCAGCTCACCTAGCGGGATATCCGGCTACGAGCAGTACTTC.

The V call is TRBV28, the J call TRBJ2-3, with TRBD1 as a possible D gene (6 bases). This CDR3 has 16 residues. Germline V gene lookup returns CDR1 MDHEN and CDR2 SYDVKM. V was pared by 5 bases and J by 1 base, with 16 bases between. DNA for the CDR3: TGTGCCAGCAGTGACCCCAGGGGTTGGGGCACAGATACGCAGTATTTT. Its protein product is CASSDPRGWGTDTQYF. Using reference TRBV28 and TRBJ2-3 for the parts outside the CDR3, the full variable domain is DVKVTQSSRYLVKRTGEKVFLECVQDMDHENMFWYRQDPGLGLRLIYFSYDVKMKEKGDIPEGYSVSREKKERFSLILESASTNQTSMYLCASSDPRGWGTDTQYFGPGTRLTVL.

The rearrangement uses TRBV6-5 and TRBJ1-2; D may be TRBD1 (6 bases). The germline V gene has CDR1 MNHEY and CDR2 SVGAGI. This CDR3 contains 15 residues. Trimming removed 0 bases at V and 4 bases at J, with 12 bases between. The CDR3 DNA follows: TGTGCCAGCAGTTACTCGACGGGAGGGGGCTATGGCTACACCTTC. Amino acids: CASSYSTGGGYGYTF.

The chain recombines TRBV7-3 with TRBJ2-7; TRBD1 agrees at 7 bases. Germline CDR1 and CDR2: SGHTA and FQGTGA. V gave up 0 bases and J gave up 5 bases; unmatched junction bases: 7. The CDR3 covers 15 residues. The CDR3 reads CASSLTGGAGDEQYF. The CDR3 DNA is TGTGCCAGCAGCTTAACAGGGGGCGCCGGGGACGAGCAGTACTTC.

The CDR3 reads CASSSPFGAGVRTDTQYF. The CDR3 bases are TGTGCCAGCAGCTCCCCTTTTGGGGCAGGGGTCCGCACAGATACGCAGTATTTT. The chain links TRBV5-4 to TRBJ2-3, with a weak D call TRBD1 (6 bases). The CDR3 sequence is 18 residues long. The V gene lost 3 bases and the J gene lost 1 base, with 21 bases spanning the gap. CDR1 and CDR2 from the germline V gene are SGHNT and YYREEE (reference sequence).

This clone was observed a single time. The V call is TRBV7-3, the J call TRBJ2-5, with D possibly being TRBD1 (5 bases). Trimming stripped 5 bases from V and 2 bases from J, with 18 bases between. Germline CDR1 reads SGHTA; CDR2 reads FQGTGA. The CDR3 sequence is 16 residues long. The CDR3 here is CASSRQAGNFQETQYF. As DNA, the CDR3 is TGTGCCAGCAGCCGGCAGGCAGGGAATTTTCAAGAGACCCAGTACTTC.

The chain joins TRBV5-1 to TRBJ2-7, with D possibly being TRBD2 (5 bases). CDR1 and CDR2 (germline): SGHRS, YFSETQ. This CDR3 region has 13 residues. With 2 bases removed from V and 5 bases from J, the gap between germline ends came to 11 bases. The CDR3 region is CASSLTGTNEQYF. CDR3 nucleotides: TGCGCCAGCAGCTTAACGGGAACCAACGAGCAGTACTTC.

This clone has just one count. The V gene is TRBV7-9, the J gene TRBJ2-5, with TRBD1 matching 8 bases. CDR3 length equals 17 residues. Germline loops: CDR1 SEHNR, CDR2 FQNEAQ (reference sequence). V dropped 5 bases and J dropped 5; count of bases not matched to a gene: 16. CDR3 sequence reads: CASSPPRTDRVGETQYF. In nucleotides, the CDR3 is TGTGCCAGCAGCCCTCCCCGAACGGACAGGGTCGGGGAGACCCAGTACTTC.

The chain links TRBV28 to TRBJ1-5; 9 bases are a match to TRBD1. Germline V gives CDR1 MDHEN, CDR2 SYDVKM. V trimming: 3 bases; J trimming: 1 base; junction bases outside the gene matches: 7. There are 17 residues in the CDR3. The CDR3 loop is CASSFGTGKVSNQPQHF. The CDR3 bases are TGTGCCAGCAGTTTCGGGACAGGGAAAGTAAGCAATCAGCCCCAGCATTTT.

The CDR3 region has the DNA TGTGCCAGCAGCGCGGAGGTAGCATCGGATACGCAGTATTTT. Translating gives CASSAEVASDTQYF. The chain has TRBV5-4 and TRBJ2-3; D possibly corresponds to TRBD2 (5 bases). Germline V gene sequence: CDR1 SGHNT, CDR2 YYREEE (reference sequence). V lost 4 bases, J lost 6 bases, and 15 bases lay in between. The CDR3 sequence is 14 residues long.

This clone came up once. V usage is TRBV7-3 and J usage is TRBJ2-1; 7 positions match TRBD2. This CDR3 is 16 amino acids long. Germline lookup yields CDR1 SGHTA and CDR2 FQGTGA. V shed 6 bases, J shed 7 bases, and the junction held 15 bases outside the gene matches. The CDR3 nucleotides read TGTGCCAGCAGTAAAGAGGGAGGCGGGAGCATAAATGAGCAGTTCTTC. Protein sequence: CASSKEGGGSINEQFF.

CDR3 nucleotide sequence: TGTGCCAGCAGCGGCGGATCCTACGAGCAGTACTTC. Translating it yields CASSGGSYEQYF. The V and J genes are TRBV5-6 and TRBJ2-7; D ambiguous. The CDR3 runs to 12 residues. V gave up 4 bases and J gave up 1 base, with 6 bases separating them. The V gene's germline CDR1 is SGHDT and CDR2 YYEEEE.

In DNA, the CDR3 is TGTGCCAGCAGCGCGGCCGGGACAGGCCAAGAGACCCAGTACTTC. Its protein is CASSAAGTGQETQYF. The chain recombines TRBV5-6 with TRBJ2-5; 8 bases match TRBD1. CDR3 length: 15 residues. Germline CDR1 reads SGHDT; CDR2 reads YYEEEE. Trimming cost V 4 bases and J 1 base; bases outside gene matches: 6.

This rearrangement joins TRBV21-1 to TRBJ2-5; TRBD2 is the table's D call, not checked against the DNA. TRBV21-1 is termed a pseudogene. The CDR3 has 14 residues. CDR3 region: CASSSSDTQETQYF. CDR3 coding DNA: TGTGCCAGCAGCAGTAGCGACACTCAAGAGACCCAGTACTTC.

The rearrangement uses TRBV5-8 and TRBJ2-3; D is ambiguous. The CDR3 covers 13 residues. Germline CDR1 and CDR2: SGHTS and YDEGEE. The V end was cut by 3 bases, the J end by 1 base, with 6 bases between. CDR3 in DNA: TGTGCCAGCAGCTCGTCTGGCACAGATACGCAGTATTTT. Its protein product is CASSSSGTDTQYF.

The V and J genes are TRBV19 and TRBJ2-2, with D uncertain. The germline V gene encodes CDR1 LNHDA and CDR2 SQIVND (reference sequence). The germline V and J ends were trimmed by 9 bases and 6 bases, with 11 bases remaining between them. This CDR3 region has 12 residues. This CDR3 reads CASAAVPGELFF. The CDR3 nucleotides read TGTGCCAGCGCGGCGGTGCCCGGGGAGCTGTTTTTT.

The chain couples TRBV2 to TRBJ2-3, with a weak D call TRBD2 (5 bases). Between the trimmed V and J ends, which lost 7 bases and 0 bases, there was a span of 14 bases. The CDR3 sequence is 15 residues long. CDR1 SNHLY and CDR2 FYNNEI come from the germline V gene. CDR3 residues: CASTLTRPSTDTQYF. For the CDR3, the DNA is TGTGCCAGCACCCTCACTAGGCCTAGCACAGATACGCAGTATTTT. Together with reference TRBV2 and TRBJ2-3, the CDR3 gives the full variable domain: EPEVTQTPSHQVTQMGQEVILRCVPISNHLYFYWYRQILGQKVEFLVSFYNNEISEKSEIFDDQFSVERPDGSNFTLKIRSTKLEDSAMYFCASTLTRPSTDTQYFGPGTRLTVL.

The genes are TRBV5-1 and TRBJ2-7, with TRBD2 matching over 11 bases. Germline values: CDR1 SGHRS, CDR2 YFSETQ. The CDR3 is 16 amino acids. Trimming removed 4 bases from V and 0 bases from J; junction bases left unmatched: 6. The CDR3 DNA follows: TGCGCCAGCAGCAAGGGACTAGCGGAACCCTCCTACGAGCAGTACTTC. Its protein product is CASSKGLAEPSYEQYF.

V usage is TRBV5-1 and J usage is TRBJ2-1, with 14 bases fitting TRBD2. CDR1 SGHRS and CDR2 YFSETQ come from the germline V gene. The CDR3 is 17 residues long. V lost 9 bases to trimming and J lost 3 bases; unmatched junction nucleotides: 11. CDR3 region: CATTPGTSGSDYNEQFF. The CDR3 DNA reads TGCGCCACCACCCCCGGGACTAGCGGGAGTGACTACAATGAGCAGTTCTTC.

The V gene is TRBV15, the J gene TRBJ1-5, with D possibly being TRBD1 (5 bases). The CDR3 has 16 residues. The V and J ends lost 5 bases and 2 bases respectively, with 16 bases between them. Germline V gene data show CDR1 as LNHNV and CDR2 as YYDKDF (reference sequence). The CDR3 sequence is CATSGGGLAGNQPQHF. In DNA form, the CDR3 reads TGTGCCACCAGCGGGGGAGGGCTCGCGGGCAATCAGCCCCAGCATTTT.

The V gene is TRBV28, the J gene TRBJ2-7, with 7 nucleotides matching TRBD1. The trim removed 5 bases at V and 4 bases at J, leaving 11 bases unmatched. Germline CDR1 MDHEN, CDR2 SYDVKM. This CDR3 contains 15 residues. The CDR3 DNA reads TGTGCCAGCAGTACTAAGAGACAGGGTCTGTACGAGCAGTACTTC. Translated, it gives CASSTKRQGLYEQYF. Full variable domain (remainder filled in from reference TRBV28 and TRBJ2-7): DVKVTQSSRYLVKRTGEKVFLECVQDMDHENMFWYRQDPGLGLRLIYFSYDVKMKEKGDIPEGYSVSREKKERFSLILESASTNQTSMYLCASSTKRQGLYEQYFGPGTRLTVT.

The chain employs TRBV5-1 and TRBJ2-2, with 11 bases lining up with TRBD2. The CDR3 covers 16 residues. With 1 base clipped from V and 4 bases from J, the junction kept 3 bases outside the gene matches. Germline CDR1 and CDR2: SGHRS and YFSETQ. The CDR3 coding sequence is TGCGCCAGCAGCTTGACTAGCGGGAGTGTCACCGGGGAGCTGTTTTTT. This sequence encodes CASSLTSGSVTGELFF.

CDR3 region: CASSQPGTGGNQPQHF. As DNA, the CDR3 is TGCGCCAGCAGCCAACCCGGGACAGGGGGAAATCAGCCCCAGCATTTT. The chain carries TRBV4-1 and TRBJ1-5, with 11 bases matching TRBD1. Trimming removed 2 bases from V and 4 bases from J; junction bases left unmatched: 4. Germline loops: CDR1 MGHRA, CDR2 YSYEKL. CDR3 length equals 16 residues.

V gene TRBV30 combines with J gene TRBJ2-5, with TRBD1 identical over 11 bases. The V gene's germline CDR1 is GTSNPN and CDR2 SVGIG (reference sequence). The CDR3 runs to 17 residues. V shed 2 bases, J shed 5 bases, and the junction held 13 bases outside the gene matches. CDR3 in DNA: TGTGCCTGGAGTTCAATCGGACAGGGGGCGATGGGGGAGACCCAGTACTTC. It yields the protein CAWSSIGQGAMGETQYF.

This clone was seen once. The gene calls are TRBV15 and TRBJ2-5; 9 nucleotides align to TRBD1. J gave up 5 bases and V 3 bases, and 7 bases lay outside the gene matches. The germline gives CDR1 LNHNV, CDR2 YYDKDF (reference sequence). This CDR3 region has 15 residues. CDR3 bases: TGTGCCACCAGCAGCGGGGACAGGGAGTGGGAGACCCAGTACTTC. Residues: CATSSGDREWETQYF.